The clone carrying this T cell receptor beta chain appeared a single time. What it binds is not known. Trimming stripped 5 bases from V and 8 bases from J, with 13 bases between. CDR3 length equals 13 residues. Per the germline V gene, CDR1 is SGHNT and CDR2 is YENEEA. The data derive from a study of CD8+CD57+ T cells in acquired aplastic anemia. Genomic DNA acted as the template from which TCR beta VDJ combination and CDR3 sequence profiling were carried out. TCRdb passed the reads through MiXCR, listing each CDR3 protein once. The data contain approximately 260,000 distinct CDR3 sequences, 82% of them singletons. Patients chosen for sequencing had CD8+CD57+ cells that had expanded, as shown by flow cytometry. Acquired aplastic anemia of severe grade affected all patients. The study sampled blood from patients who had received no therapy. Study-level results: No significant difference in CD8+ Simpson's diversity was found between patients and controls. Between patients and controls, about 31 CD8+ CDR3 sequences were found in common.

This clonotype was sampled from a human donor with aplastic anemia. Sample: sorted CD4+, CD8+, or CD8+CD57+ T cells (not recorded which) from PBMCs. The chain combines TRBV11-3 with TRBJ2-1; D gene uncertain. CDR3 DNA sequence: TGTGCCAGCAGCCTATTCGGCATCCATGAGCAGTTCTTC. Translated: CASSLFGIHEQFF.